The clone carrying this T cell receptor beta chain came up many times. The data were obtained in a study of T-cell reconstitution after alpha-beta-depleted transplantation in children. Preparation of the TCRbeta library used unique molecular identifiers. TCRdb independently ran MiXCR on the PCR reads; one entry per CDR3 protein. Of around 500,000 distinct CDR3 sequences in the sample, about 23% are singletons; the top ten hold over 12%. Germline V CDR1 and CDR2: SGDLS, YYNGEE. The CDR3 covers 16 residues. The V segment lost 2 bases and the J segment 7 bases; nucleotides outside the gene matches: 7. The receptor comes from a boy in the first two years of life who had a stem cell transplant for acute myeloid leukemia, so the T cells may come from the graft donor. The chain joins TRBV9 to TRBJ2-3; TRBD2 matches 13 bases. The material sequenced was PBMCs, mostly from graft donor cells, taken 360 days after TCRalphabeta/CD19-depleted stem cell transplant. CDR3 nucleotide sequence: TGTGCCAGCAGCGTCACCGGGACTAGCGGGGATAATACGCAGTATTTT. Translation gives CASSVTGTSGDNTQYF.